Presented here are 10 T cell receptor beta chains from one specimen sequenced in a study of blood T cell repertoires in COVID-19. Generated by immunoSEQ multiplex PCR, the TCRdb table keeps only in-frame clones and is missing some. The table lists about 190,000 clones, more than 60% of them singletons. The sequencing input was peripheral blood. The receptors were sampled from a woman aged 45 to 65 with acute or convalescent COVID-19.

Only a few counts were recorded for this clone. This chain joins TRBV5-1 and TRBJ1-5, with TRBD1 matching 9 bases. Losses at the gene ends were 4 bases for V and 6 bases for J; bases not matched to a gene: 5. This CDR3 is built from 14 residues. Germline CDR1 SGHRS, CDR2 YFSETQ. The CDR3 is CASSDGTGSQPQHF. The CDR3 bases are TGCGCCAGCAGCGATGGGACAGGGAGTCAGCCCCAGCATTTT.

This chain links TRBV21-1 with TRBJ2-3; TRBD1 was called by the table and not checked on the DNA. TRBV21-1 is flagged as a pseudogene. CDR3 length: 14 amino acids. CDR3 in amino acids: CASSKAPQPDTQYF. In nucleotides, the CDR3 is TGTGCCAGCAGCAAAGCTCCACAGCCCGATACGCAGTATTTT.

The genes are TRBV6-5 and TRBJ1-4; 7 nucleotides line up with TRBD1. Germline lookup yields CDR1 MNHEY and CDR2 SVGAGI. The V segment lost 4 bases and the J segment 6 bases; nucleotides outside the gene matches: 8. This CDR3 spans 15 amino acids. CDR3 sequence: CASSSRDRWDEKLFF. CDR3 DNA: TGTGCCAGCAGTTCCCGGGACAGATGGGATGAAAAACTGTTTTTT.

The chain employs TRBV10-3 and TRBJ1-5, with 7 bases identical to TRBD1. V lost 2 bases, J lost 6 bases, and 4 bases stayed unmatched. The CDR3 has 14 residues. Per germline, CDR1 ENHRY and CDR2 SYGVKD. The CDR3 protein is CAISENSGGQPQHF. The CDR3 nucleotides are TGTGCCATCAGTGAGAACTCAGGGGGTCAGCCCCAGCATTTT.

This chain uses TRBV7-2 with TRBJ1-1; D is ambiguous. V dropped 5 bases and J dropped 0 bases, with 25 bases sitting between them. The CDR3 is made up of 19 amino acids. Germline V CDR1 and CDR2: SGHTA, FQGNSA. CDR3 loop: CASSPVARRRGFMNTEAFF. The CDR3 DNA follows: TGTGCCAGCAGCCCAGTGGCCCGGCGCCGCGGGTTCATGAACACTGAAGCTTTCTTT.

This clone was counted between two and nine times. The gene calls are TRBV7-9 and TRBJ2-5; D is ambiguous. Germline CDR1 and CDR2: SEHNR and FQNEAQ (reference sequence). CDR3 size: 11 residues. Between the trimmed V and J ends, which lost 2 bases and 9 bases, there was a span of 7 bases. The CDR3 is CASSLLVPQYF. The CDR3 DNA follows: TGTGCCAGCAGCTTACTAGTGCCCCAGTACTTC.

The rearrangement uses TRBV29-1 and TRBJ2-2; D is possibly TRBD2 (5 bases). V lost 3 bases and J 4 bases, leaving 12 bases between the germline ends. This CDR3 spans 14 amino acids. CDR1 is SQVTM, CDR2 ANQGSEA, per germline. The CDR3 here is CSVDVTAGTGELFF. DNA of the CDR3: TGCAGCGTTGACGTGACGGCGGGCACCGGGGAGCTGTTTTTT.

The chain carries TRBV5-1 and TRBJ2-1; 10 bases fit TRBD1. Germline V gives CDR1 SGHRS, CDR2 YFSETQ. J was trimmed by 4 bases and V by 2 bases; bases with no gene match: 3. This CDR3 spans 15 amino acids. The CDR3 nucleotides read TGCGCCAGCAGCTTTGACAGGGGGCATTACAATGAGCAGTTCTTC. Translation gives CASSFDRGHYNEQFF. The full variable domain, with the rest looked up from reference TRBV5-1 and TRBJ2-1, is KAGVTQTPRYLIKTRGQQVTLSCSPISGHRSVSWYQQTPGQGLQFLFEYFSETQRNKGNFPGRFSGRQFSNSRSEMNVSTLELGDSALYLCASSFDRGHYNEQFFGPGTRLTVL.

This rearrangement joins TRBV2 to TRBJ2-3; TRBD2 aligns across 9 bases. CDR1 is SNHLY, CDR2 FYNNEI, per germline. This CDR3 contains 16 residues. The V and J ends lost 5 bases and 4 bases, in that order; junction bases with no gene match: 10. CDR3 in amino acids: CASSPIRREGADTQYF. The CDR3 coding sequence is TGTGCCAGCAGTCCCATCCGGCGGGAGGGCGCAGATACGCAGTATTTT.

The V call is TRBV2, the J call TRBJ1-6, with 9 bases that match TRBD1. The germline gives CDR1 SNHLY, CDR2 FYNNEI. This CDR3 comprises 19 residues. The V segment lost 5 bases and the J segment 5 bases; nucleotides outside the gene matches: 16. In DNA form, the CDR3 reads TGTGCCAGCAGTCGCAACAGGGGGCGCGTTGAAAACCATAATTCACCCCTCCACTTT. It yields the protein CASSRNRGRVENHNSPLHF.